The T cell receptor (beta chain) under discussion was sequenced for a study of sequential checkpoint blockade in melanoma (dated by TCRdb to 2018 to 2020). Concerning the study at large: Patients were randomized 1:1 to first-line nivolumab followed by ipilimumab (arm A) or ipilimumab followed by nivolumab (arm B). Maintenance nivolumab was given following each of the two trial sequences. The full study reports these points: The model for predicting response that combines TCR metrics with mutation burden needs to be validated in larger, independent patient cohorts.

The immunoSEQ Assay was used to immunosequence TCRbeta CDR3 regions from genomic DNA. Genomic DNA was amplified by bias-controlled multiplex PCR before high-throughput sequencing. From the authors' description of their analysis: To quantify the absolute abundance of each unique TCRbeta CDR3 region, the sequences were collapsed and filtered. Clonality, defined as 1 minus Pielou's evenness, was calculated using productive rearrangements only. A previously published method was used to identify clones with significantly greater frequencies in on-treatment samples than in baseline samples. Here the immuneACCESS table is served through TCRdb, limited to in-frame sequences with V and J called. Missing clones are a known gap in these copies; in checked studies unresolved V genes cover under half, and the rest lacks a known reason. V and J calls and clone size are given by that table; D and trimming were obtained from the DNA. The sample table lists about 22,000 clones, about two thirds of them with a count of one. The ten largest clonotypes hold over 15% of the sample.

Concerning this clone: Its antigen is currently not known. Qualities for individual bases were not recorded, and no much larger clone is one base off.

Sequences SGHDT (CDR1) and YYEEEE (CDR2) are obtained from the germline V gene. The CDR3 measures 15 amino acids from cysteine to phenylalanine. The DNA shown is the 45-base CDR3, in frame from base 1. V is reduced by 2 bases and J by 3 bases, leaving a spacing of 14 bases between them. Sample treatment or condition, as interpreted from the label and publication: randomized to nivolumab then ipilimumab (arm A) or the reverse (arm B). None of the patients in the trial had previously been given DNA-damaging chemotherapy. On a FACS Aria II flow cytometer, live CD3+CD8+ cells that were negative for CD19 and CD56 were sorted from thawed PBMCs. Samples were obtained from patients with melanoma enrolled in CheckMate 064, a randomized, open-label phase II trial of sequential checkpoint blockade. Peripheral blood mononuclear cells were collected by leukapheresis, purified using Ficoll-Paque, and frozen in human serum containing about 10% DMSO. Immediately after sorting, the purity of sorted blood CD3+CD8+ cells was verified to be >98%, after which DNA was extracted.

The TCR comes from a human donor with melanoma. The rearrangement joined TRBV5-6 to TRBJ2-5, and perhaps TRBD2 as D gene, on 5 matching bases. Sequenced material: CD8+ T cells sorted from blood (inferred from file names), taken from a patient given nivolumab and ipilimumab in sequence. The sequence in DNA is TGTGCCAGCAGCTTCGGAGGAGTCTACGAAGAGACCCAGTACTTC. Its translation is CASSFGGVYEETQYF.